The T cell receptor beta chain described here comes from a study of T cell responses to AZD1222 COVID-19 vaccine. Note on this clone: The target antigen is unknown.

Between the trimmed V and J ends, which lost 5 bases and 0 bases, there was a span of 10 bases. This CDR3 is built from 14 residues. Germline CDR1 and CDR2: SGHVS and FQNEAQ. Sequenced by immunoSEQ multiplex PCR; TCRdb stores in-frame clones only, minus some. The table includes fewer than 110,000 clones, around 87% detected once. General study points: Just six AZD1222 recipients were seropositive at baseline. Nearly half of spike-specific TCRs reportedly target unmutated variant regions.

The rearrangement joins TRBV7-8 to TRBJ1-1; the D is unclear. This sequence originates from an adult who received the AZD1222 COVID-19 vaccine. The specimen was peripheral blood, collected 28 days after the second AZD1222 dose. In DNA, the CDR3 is TGTGCCAGCAGCCTGGGCGGAATGAACACTGAAGCTTTCTTT. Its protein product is CASSLGGMNTEAFF.